What follows are 31 T cell receptor beta chains derived from one specimen sequenced in a study of OX40 agonist ivuxolimab in advanced cancers. The protocol was immunoSEQ multiplex PCR, while the TCRdb copy is restricted to in-frame clones and leaves out a portion. The data show 50,000 to 75,000 clones, roughly 90% seen once. The sequences come from CD4+ or CD8+ T cells sorted from blood, collected in a trial of the OX40 agonist ivuxolimab. These receptors all come from an adult with an advanced solid tumor such as melanoma, head and neck, liver or kidney cancer.

The chain couples TRBV7-9 to TRBJ1-2, with 9 positions matching TRBD1. The CDR3 length is 13 residues. CDR1 and CDR2 (germline): SEHNR, FQNEAQ (reference sequence). V dropped 1 base and J dropped 7; count of bases not matched to a gene: 1. CDR3 nucleotide sequence: TGTGCCAGCAGCTTAGGGACAGGGGCTGGCTACACCTTC. This translates into CASSLGTGAGYTF.

The V and J genes are TRBV11-2 and TRBJ2-2; 7 bases line up with TRBD2. Losses at the gene ends were 5 bases for V and 0 bases for J; bases not matched to a gene: 9. Germline-derived CDR1 and CDR2 are SGHAT and FQNNGV. The CDR3 has 17 amino acids. The CDR3 bases are TGTGCCAGCAGCCCAACTCTGGCGGGGGCGAACACCGGGGAGCTGTTTTTT. Protein product: CASSPTLAGANTGELFF. The whole variable domain, filled in from reference TRBV11-2 and TRBJ2-2, reads EAGVAQSPRYKIIEKRQSVAFWCNPISGHATLYWYQQILGQGPKLLIQFQNNGVVDDSQLPKDRFSAERLKGVDSTLKIQPAKLEDSAVYLCASSPTLAGANTGELFFGEGSRLTVL.

This sequence joins TRBV20-1 and TRBJ1-2; the D is unclear. Germline CDR1 and CDR2: DFQATT and SNEGSKA (reference sequence). V lost 0 bases and J lost 10, with 9 bases in between. The CDR3 runs 11 residues. This CDR3 is CSARDLQIYTF. The CDR3 DNA reads TGCAGTGCTAGAGATCTACAGATCTACACCTTC.

The rearrangement joins TRBV5-1 to TRBJ1-1; 8 bases map to TRBD1. The V gene end was trimmed by 0 bases and the J gene end by 2 bases; junction bases not matched to a gene: 3. Germline lookup yields CDR1 SGHRS and CDR2 YFSETQ. The CDR3 spans 15 residues. The CDR3 region is CASSLDGQGNTEAFF. CDR3 in DNA: TGCGCCAGCAGCTTGGACGGACAGGGCAACACTGAAGCTTTCTTT. Variable domain in full (rest from reference TRBV5-1 and TRBJ1-1): KAGVTQTPRYLIKTRGQQVTLSCSPISGHRSVSWYQQTPGQGLQFLFEYFSETQRNKGNFPGRFSGRQFSNSRSEMNVSTLELGDSALYLCASSLDGQGNTEAFFGQGTRLTVV.

Only one count was recorded for this clone. The CDR3 DNA reads TGCGCCAGCAGCTTGTACACCGGGACTAGCGGGTCGAACACCGGGGAGCTGTTTTTT. Its translation: CASSLYTGTSGSNTGELFF. The chain carries TRBV5-1 and TRBJ2-2, with TRBD2 matching over 12 bases. This CDR3 has 19 amino acids. Germline-derived CDR1 and CDR2 are SGHRS and YFSETQ. Germline trimming cut 1 base from V and 0 bases from J; bases unmatched to any gene: 7.

The chain combines TRBV5-1 with TRBJ2-7; D unclear. CDR1 and CDR2 from the germline V gene are SGHRS and YFSETQ. This CDR3 has 12 residues. Trimming took 3 bases from V and 6 from J, leaving 10 bases between them. CDR3 loop: CASSSHMGEQYF. CDR3 in DNA: TGCGCCAGCAGCTCCCACATGGGCGAGCAGTACTTC.

The chain has TRBV28 and TRBJ1-1; 10 bases align to TRBD1. CDR3 length: 13 amino acids. Unmatched junction bases numbered 5, after V lost 3 bases and J lost 10 bases. Germline CDR1 MDHEN, CDR2 SYDVKM. CDR3 nucleotides: TGTGCCAGCAGTTTGCCGGACAGGGGGTTAGCTTTCTTT. Its translation: CASSLPDRGLAFF.

This chain joins TRBV5-1 and TRBJ1-6, with a possible D match to TRBD1 (6 bases). The V gene's germline CDR1 is SGHRS and CDR2 YFSETQ. The V and J ends lost 0 bases and 7 bases respectively, with 20 bases between them. CDR3 length: 18 residues. The CDR3: CASSLGDPDRFGNSPLHF. In DNA form, the CDR3 reads TGCGCCAGCAGCTTGGGCGACCCCGACAGGTTTGGGAATTCACCCCTCCACTTT.

The chain links TRBV28 to TRBJ1-1, with 10 positions matching TRBD1. Germline assignment: CDR1 MDHEN and CDR2 SYDVKM. V was clipped by 6 bases and J by 1 base; unmatched bases: 2. The CDR3 totals 14 residues. The CDR3 reads CASRWTGGNTEAFF. For the CDR3, the DNA is TGTGCCAGCAGATGGACAGGGGGGAACACTGAAGCTTTCTTT.

In its sample, this clone was seen a few times. V usage is TRBV28 and J usage is TRBJ2-3; 14 positions agree with TRBD2. CDR1 and CDR2 from the germline V gene are MDHEN and SYDVKM. V was clipped by 3 bases and J by 5 bases; unmatched bases: 4. This CDR3 spans 16 amino acids. For the CDR3, the DNA is TGTGCCAGCAGTTTTGGGACTAGCGGGGGCGGAGATACGCAGTATTTT. Translating gives CASSFGTSGGGDTQYF. Full variable domain (remainder filled in from reference TRBV28 and TRBJ2-3): DVKVTQSSRYLVKRTGEKVFLECVQDMDHENMFWYRQDPGLGLRLIYFSYDVKMKEKGDIPEGYSVSREKKERFSLILESASTNQTSMYLCASSFGTSGGGDTQYFGPGTRLTVL.

CDR3 DNA: TGTGCCAGCAGCCGAACAGGGAAAGGACGCAATCAGCCCCAGCATTTT. Amino acid sequence: CASSRTGKGRNQPQHF. The rearrangement uses TRBV6-4 and TRBJ1-5; D may be TRBD1 (6 bases). The CDR3 consists of 16 residues. The V and J ends lost 6 bases and 2 bases respectively, with 17 bases between them. CDR1 is MRHNA, CDR2 SNTAGT, per germline.

The V and J genes are TRBV5-1 and TRBJ2-3; D possibly corresponds to TRBD2 (6 bases). Germline CDR1 and CDR2: SGHRS and YFSETQ. This CDR3 has 15 residues. V dropped 6 bases and J dropped 0 bases, with 14 bases sitting between them. The CDR3 coding sequence is TGCGCCAGCATTCCCGGGGGAACTAGCACAGATACGCAGTATTTT. It yields the protein CASIPGGTSTDTQYF.

The chain recombines TRBV5-4 with TRBJ2-1; 10 nucleotides line up with TRBD1. The CDR3 extends over 16 amino acids. Germline V gene sequence: CDR1 SGHNT, CDR2 YYREEE (reference sequence). Trimming removed 4 bases from V and 5 bases from J; junction bases left unmatched: 9. CDR3 sequence (DNA): TGTGCCAGCAGCCCGAAAGCCGGGACAGGGGACAATGAGCAGTTCTTC. This translates into CASSPKAGTGDNEQFF.

This chain connects TRBV29-1 to TRBJ1-1; D is unclear. Germline V CDR1 and CDR2: SQVTM, ANQGSEA. V lost 7 bases, J lost 1 base, and 13 bases lay in between. This CDR3 has 13 amino acids. The CDR3, as DNA: TGCAGCGGTTACAGCTTAAGGAACACTGAAGCTTTCTTT. Protein: CSGYSLRNTEAFF.

The rearrangement joins TRBV11-2 to TRBJ2-1; 8 bases match TRBD2. CDR3 length: 18 residues. V was pared by 4 bases and J by 2 bases, with 13 bases of the junction left unmatched. CDR1 is SGHAT and CDR2 is FQNNGV in the germline V gene. The CDR3 here is CASSWRRRSGGTYNEQFF. The CDR3 region has the DNA TGTGCCAGCAGCTGGCGGCGGAGAAGCGGGGGAACCTACAATGAGCAGTTCTTC.

Only one count was recorded for this clone. The gene calls are TRBV27 and TRBJ1-2; a possible D gene is TRBD1 (5 bases). Germline CDR1 reads MNHEY; CDR2 reads SMNVEV (reference sequence). The CDR3 runs 14 residues. V lost 3 bases and J lost 7, with 15 bases in between. The CDR3 DNA sequence: TGTGCCAGCAGTTTCGGGCACCAGGGTGGTGGCTACACCTTC. Its translation: CASSFGHQGGGYTF.

The chain carries TRBV5-1 and TRBJ1-1, with a weak D call TRBD1 (5 bases). CDR3 length: 13 amino acids. The V gene lost 2 bases and the J gene lost 9 bases, with 14 bases spanning the gap. Germline assignment: CDR1 SGHRS and CDR2 YFSETQ. As DNA, the CDR3 is TGCGCCAGCAGCTTTACCTTAGGGGAGCAAGCTTTCTTT. This sequence encodes CASSFTLGEQAFF.

This sequence joins TRBV7-9 and TRBJ2-1, with D tentatively TRBD1 (6 bases). Germline loops: CDR1 SEHNR, CDR2 FQNEAQ (reference sequence). With 4 bases removed from V and 2 bases from J, the gap between germline ends came to 15 bases. CDR3 length: 16 amino acids. CDR3 DNA: TGTGCCAGCAGCTCCCTCTCAGGGGTGACCTACAATGAGCAGTTCTTC. Its protein product is CASSSLSGVTYNEQFF.

The chain employs TRBV4-3 and TRBJ1-3, with D maybe TRBD1 (5 bases). Between the trimmed V and J ends, which lost 1 base and 0 bases, there was a span of 16 bases. Per germline, CDR1 LGHNA and CDR2 YSLEER. The CDR3 is made up of 18 amino acids. The DNA of the CDR3 is TGCGCCAGCAGCCAAGCTGGAACAGGTATAGACTCTGGAAACACCATATATTTT. Residues: CASSQAGTGIDSGNTIYF.

The J gene is TRBJ2-2, the V gene TRBV10-3, with D perhaps TRBD2 (5 bases). Trimming shortened V by 8 bases and J by 4 bases, and 11 bases separated the two germline ends. This CDR3 has 13 residues. Germline-derived CDR1 and CDR2 are ENHRY and SYGVKD. CDR3 in amino acids: CAIRLAGTGELFF. CDR3 nucleotide sequence: TGTGCCATCCGGCTAGCAGGCACCGGGGAGCTGTTTTTT.

V usage is TRBV6-5 and J usage is TRBJ1-2; 7 bases line up with TRBD1. The V gene's germline CDR1 is MNHEY and CDR2 SVGAGI. There are 15 residues in the CDR3. J lost 2 bases, V lost 2 bases, and 5 bases had no gene match. CDR3 loop: CASSYGLTGNYGYTF. For the CDR3, the DNA is TGTGCCAGCAGTTACGGGTTGACAGGGAACTATGGCTACACCTTC.

The genes are TRBV5-6 and TRBJ2-2, with 8 bases identical to TRBD1. V was clipped by 1 base and J by 5 bases; unmatched bases: 7. The CDR3 consists of 16 residues. Germline V lookup: CDR1 SGHDT, CDR2 YYEEEE. The CDR3 DNA sequence: TGTGCCAGCAGCTTGTACAGGACAGGGTTTACCGGGGAGCTGTTTTTT. It specifies CASSLYRTGFTGELFF.

The V call is TRBV28, the J call TRBJ1-6, with 9 nucleotides matching TRBD1. Trimming removed 6 bases from V and 4 bases from J; junction bases left unmatched: 13. The germline V gene encodes CDR1 MDHEN and CDR2 SYDVKM. This CDR3 spans 18 amino acids. The CDR3 sequence: CASRYKTGGAGYNSPLHF. The CDR3 coding sequence is TGTGCCAGCAGATATAAAACAGGGGGCGCGGGTTATAATTCACCCCTCCACTTT.

The chain recombines TRBV11-3 with TRBJ2-3; TRBD2 matches at 8 bases. V lost 3 bases and J lost 2; bases outside the gene matches: 4. The germline V gene has CDR1 SGHNT and CDR2 YENEEA. This CDR3 contains 15 residues. The CDR3 nucleotides read TGTGCCAGCAGCTTCCATAGCGGGATCACAGATACGCAGTATTTT. Its translation is CASSFHSGITDTQYF.

The V gene is TRBV18, the J gene TRBJ1-4, with 12 bases matching TRBD1. Per the germline V gene, CDR1 is KGHSH and CDR2 is LQKENI. The CDR3 sequence is 15 residues long. The junction had 4 bases not matched to a gene; V was cut back by 3 bases and J by 8 bases. The CDR3 spells CASSPSGTGGEKLFF. The DNA for the CDR3 is TGTGCCAGCTCACCTTCCGGGACAGGGGGCGAAAAACTGTTTTTT.

The chain employs TRBV7-2 and TRBJ2-2, with 8 bases matching TRBD2. Germline CDR1 reads SGHTA; CDR2 reads FQGNSA. The CDR3 is 15 residues long. With 3 bases clipped from V and 6 bases from J, the junction kept 6 bases outside the gene matches. CDR3 bases: TGTGCCAGCAGCTTCCGGGAGGGGACTTCCGGGGAGCTGTTTTTT. Its protein is CASSFREGTSGELFF.

V usage is TRBV7-8 and J usage is TRBJ2-5; either TRBD1 or TRBD2 may supply D (5 bases each). The CDR3 runs to 19 residues. Per germline, CDR1 SGHVS and CDR2 FQNEAQ. Trimming cost V 1 base and J 9 bases, with 30 bases left between them. As DNA, the CDR3 is TGTGCCAGCAGCTTAGTGTCCTCGGGGAGCGAGTCAACAGGAGGCGCCCAGTACTTC. Protein: CASSLVSSGSESTGGAQYF.

The rearrangement uses TRBV7-9 and TRBJ2-4; no firm D call. Trimming took off 4 bases at V and 0 bases at J, with 10 bases between the two ends. CDR3 length: 15 residues. Per germline, CDR1 SEHNR and CDR2 FQNEAQ (reference sequence). The CDR3 DNA sequence: TGTGCCAGCAGCTCGTGGCGGTTAGCCAAAAACATTCAGTACTTC. Residues: CASSSWRLAKNIQYF.

The chain is built from TRBV20-1 and TRBJ2-1; unclear D gene. This CDR3 comprises 11 residues. V lost 3 bases to trimming and J lost 6 bases, with 6 bases between them. The germline gives CDR1 DFQATT, CDR2 SNEGSKA (reference sequence). This chain's CDR3 is CSASPVNEQFF. DNA for the CDR3: TGCAGTGCTAGTCCTGTCAATGAGCAGTTCTTC.

The V and J genes are TRBV28 and TRBJ2-7, with unresolved D. Germline-derived CDR1 and CDR2 are MDHEN and SYDVKM. CDR3 length: 12 residues. V was pared by 0 bases and J by 6 bases, with 6 bases between. The CDR3 DNA reads as TGTGCCAGCAGTTTATGGGGTCGCGAGCAGTACTTC. This gives the protein CASSLWGREQYF.

The chain is built from TRBV5-1 and TRBJ1-1; 7 nucleotides agree with TRBD1. Trimming took 7 bases from V and 2 from J; bases not matched to a gene: 8. The CDR3 spans 14 residues. CDR1 SGHRS and CDR2 YFSETQ come from the germline V gene. This CDR3 reads CASEQGSHNTEAFF. For the CDR3, the DNA is TGCGCCAGCGAACAGGGGTCCCATAACACTGAAGCTTTCTTT.